The next 11 T cell receptor beta chains were all read from a single sample in a study of blood T cells in healthy people across ages. For the second PCR, which ran for about 6 to 11 cycles, a sample-barcoded 5' primer and a J-beta primer mix were used. MiXCR, applied by TCRdb to the 5' RACE reads, yields one record per CDR3 protein. The sample holds about a million distinct CDR3 sequences; approximately 50% are singletons and the top ten take around 21%. The sample was blood. These receptors came from a woman aged 60-70 years in good health.

In its sample, this clonotype was seen a few times. The chain has TRBV9 and TRBJ2-7; no clear D gene. This CDR3 spans 14 amino acids. V lost 0 bases and J 6 bases, leaving 13 bases between the germline ends. Germline assignment: CDR1 SGDLS and CDR2 YYNGEE. CDR3 region: CASSVGNSTGEQYF. The DNA for the CDR3 is TGTGCCAGCAGCGTAGGAAACTCTACGGGCGAGCAGTACTTC.

A remark on this clonotype: A much larger clone lies a single base off, so this may be a read error. This chain joins TRBV4-1 and TRBJ2-5, with D uncertain. The V gene lost 2 bases and the J gene lost 11 bases, with 18 bases spanning the gap. In germline, CDR1 is MGHRA, CDR2 YSYEKL. The CDR3 covers 14 residues. Here the CDR3 DNA reads TGCGCCAGCAGCCAATATGTCAGAGGCAGTGAGCAGTACTTC. Translated: CASSQYVRGSEQYF.

V gene TRBV15 combines with J gene TRBJ1-6; 8 bases match TRBD1. The germline V gene has CDR1 LNHNV and CDR2 YYDKDF (reference sequence). With V trimmed by 3 bases and J by 9 bases, 7 bases remained unmatched. There are 15 residues in the CDR3. CDR3 in amino acids: CATSSGGTGASPLHF. The CDR3 DNA reads as TGTGCCACCAGCAGCGGAGGGACAGGAGCTTCACCCCTCCACTTT.

The rearrangement joins TRBV29-1 to TRBJ2-7; no firm D call. Germline CDR1 reads SQVTM; CDR2 reads ANQGSEA. CDR3 length: 12 amino acids. With 6 bases removed from V and 0 bases from J, the gap between germline ends came to 9 bases. CDR3 protein: CSVWGLSYEQYF. CDR3 sequence (DNA): TGCAGCGTATGGGGTCTCTCCTACGAGCAGTACTTC.

This chain joins TRBV14 and TRBJ2-7; tentatively, D is TRBD2 (6 bases). The CDR3 totals 15 residues. The germline V gene has CDR1 SGHDN and CDR2 FVKESK. Trimming took 4 bases from V and 3 from J, leaving 16 bases between them. CDR3 in amino acids: CASSPSRRGIYEQYF. As DNA, the CDR3 is TGTGCCAGCAGCCCCTCGCGACGCGGGATCTACGAGCAGTACTTC.

This clonotype was observed a handful of times. The rearrangement joins TRBV28 to TRBJ2-7; D is uncertain. Germline-derived CDR1 and CDR2 are MDHEN and SYDVKM. V dropped 7 bases and J dropped 4 bases, with 17 bases sitting between them. CDR3 length equals 14 residues. CDR3 protein: CASIARAVSYEQYF. CDR3 DNA: TGTGCCAGCATTGCTCGGGCAGTTTCTTACGAGCAGTACTTC.

The chain combines TRBV5-6 with TRBJ2-1; D is perhaps TRBD2 (6 bases). V was trimmed by 0 bases and J by 8 bases, leaving 18 bases between them. Germline V lookup: CDR1 SGHDT, CDR2 YYEEEE. The CDR3 extends over 16 amino acids. CDR3 protein: CASSLVGTGSLDEQFF. The CDR3 DNA is TGTGCCAGCAGCTTGGTGGGGACCGGGAGTCTGGATGAGCAGTTCTTC.

This clonotype was observed a few times. The V and J genes are TRBV12-3 or TRBV12-4 and TRBJ2-3, with TRBD2 matching over 13 bases. Trimming at V came to 10 bases and at J to 4 bases, leaving 5 bases not matched to a gene. The CDR3 consists of 14 residues. CDR3 region: CATRTSGSADTQYF. The CDR3 DNA follows: TGTGCCACCCGGACTAGCGGGAGTGCAGATACGCAGTATTTT.

The rearrangement uses TRBV27 and TRBJ2-3, with D unresolved. The V end was cut by 6 bases, the J end by 0 bases, with 13 bases between. This CDR3 has 15 residues. Germline assignment: CDR1 MNHEY and CDR2 SMNVEV (reference sequence). This CDR3 reads CASSARVTSTDTQYF. The CDR3 region has the DNA TGTGCCAGCAGCGCACGGGTAACTAGCACAGATACGCAGTATTTT.

The CDR3 loop reads CASGRTSGRYEQFF. The CDR3 nucleotides are TGTGCCAGCGGGAGGACTAGCGGGAGGTATGAGCAGTTCTTC. The V and J genes are TRBV28 and TRBJ2-1; 14 bases are shared with TRBD2. CDR3 length equals 14 residues. Germline loops: CDR1 MDHEN, CDR2 SYDVKM. The junction had 5 bases not matched to a gene; V was cut back by 8 bases and J by 8 bases.

This rearrangement joins TRBV7-9 to TRBJ2-4, with D unclear. Germline loops: CDR1 SEHNR, CDR2 FQNEAQ (reference sequence). Trimming left V 4 bases short and J 8 bases short, with 12 bases between. The CDR3 is 13 residues long. Here the CDR3 DNA reads TGTGCCAGCAGCTCGAAGGGTTATGACATTCAGTACTTC. It translates to CASSSKGYDIQYF.